Each of the 18 T cell receptor beta chains below was sequenced from the same sample in a study of cytomegalovirus exposure and HLA in healthy donors (dated by TCRdb to the late 2010s). The method behind the library was the immunoSEQ multiplex PCR assay. The multiplex PCR relied on a mix of 60 forward primers for TCR Vbeta segments and 13 reverse primers for TCR Jbeta segments. TCRdb took this table from immuneACCESS and kept in-frame rearrangements with V and J called. Such tables lack part of the clones; where checked against another copy, unresolved V genes explain under half of the gap, and the rest is unexplained. The sample profile shows around 150,000 clones; about four fifths of them were found once. Together, the top ten hold approximately 1.6% of the sample. The specimen was PBMCs. These receptors originate from a girl aged 5-17 years in good health and CMV-seropositive.

The chain uses TRBV13 and TRBJ1-1; D gene uncertain. The V gene's germline CDR1 is PRHDT and CDR2 FYEKMQ (reference sequence). V lost 1 base, J lost 0 bases, and 6 bases lay in between. This CDR3 is built from 14 residues. The CDR3 bases are TGTGCCAGCAGCTTAGAGAACATGAACACTGAAGCTTTCTTT. The encoded protein is CASSLENMNTEAFF.

The V call is TRBV28, the J call TRBJ1-1; TRBD1 matches 11 bases. The CDR3 covers 15 residues. The germline V gene has CDR1 MDHEN and CDR2 SYDVKM. After removal of 5 bases from V and 4 bases from J, the junction contained 6 bases not matched to a gene. The CDR3 sequence is CASSIYGTGGTEAFF. CDR3 coding DNA: TGTGCCAGCAGTATCTACGGGACAGGGGGCACTGAAGCTTTCTTT. Filled out from reference TRBV28 and TRBJ1-1, the complete variable domain reads DVKVTQSSRYLVKRTGEKVFLECVQDMDHENMFWYRQDPGLGLRLIYFSYDVKMKEKGDIPEGYSVSREKKERFSLILESASTNQTSMYLCASSIYGTGGTEAFFGQGTRLTVV.

This clone has more than one count but fewer than ten. The chain couples TRBV11-2 to TRBJ2-3; no reliable D call. Trimming took 1 base from V and 0 from J, leaving 5 bases between them. The CDR3 is 14 amino acids. The germline V gene encodes CDR1 SGHAT and CDR2 FQNNGV. The CDR3 region is CASSLAGSTDTQYF. In nucleotides, the CDR3 is TGTGCCAGCAGCTTAGCGGGTAGCACAGATACGCAGTATTTT.

The chain combines TRBV5-1 with TRBJ1-3; perhaps TRBD1 as D (6 bases). The V gene lost 2 bases and the J gene lost 0 bases, with 21 bases spanning the gap. The CDR3 consists of 19 residues. CDR1 SGHRS and CDR2 YFSETQ come from the germline V gene. CDR3 coding DNA: TGCGCCAGCAGCTTTGATCCGACTTCGGGACAAACCTCTGGAAACACCATATATTTT. Translation gives CASSFDPTSGQTSGNTIYF.

This chain links TRBV7-8 with TRBJ1-1; TRBD1 might be the D (5 bases). V lost 1 base, J lost 5 bases, and 14 bases lay in between. The CDR3 is 15 amino acids. The germline gives CDR1 SGHVS, CDR2 FQNEAQ. CDR3 residues: CASSLEIVGVTEAFF. CDR3 DNA: TGTGCCAGCAGCTTAGAAATTGTAGGGGTGACTGAAGCTTTCTTT. The whole variable domain, filled in from reference TRBV7-8 and TRBJ1-1, reads GAGVSQSPRYKVAKRGQDVALRCDPISGHVSLFWYQQALGQGPEFLTYFQNEAQLDKSGLPSDRFFAERPEGSVSTLKIQRTQQEDSAVYLCASSLEIVGVTEAFFGQGTRLTVV.

This clone showed up just once. The CDR3 coding sequence is TGTGCCAGCAGCAAACTTGGGCGGGGAACCAGGGATACGCAGTATTTT. Translating it yields CASSKLGRGTRDTQYF. The rearrangement links TRBV7-3 to TRBJ2-3; a weak D match, TRBD2 (6 bases). V lost 5 bases, J lost 6 bases, and 21 bases lay in between. This CDR3 region has 16 residues. Germline V lookup: CDR1 SGHTA, CDR2 FQGTGA.

The chain has TRBV5-4 and TRBJ2-5; 8 bases agree with TRBD2. This CDR3 region has 15 residues. Looked up from germline, CDR1 is SGHNT and CDR2 is YYREEE (reference sequence). V was clipped by 4 bases and J by 5 bases; unmatched bases: 10. The CDR3 sequence is CASSPTATSAETQYF. The CDR3 nucleotides read TGTGCCAGCAGCCCAACTGCGACTAGCGCGGAGACCCAGTACTTC.

This rearrangement joins TRBV11-2 to TRBJ2-7; 7 nucleotides line up with TRBD1. Germline loops: CDR1 SGHAT, CDR2 FQNNGV. The CDR3 consists of 16 residues. The trim removed 5 bases at V and 2 bases at J, leaving 12 bases unmatched. CDR3 residues: CASSLQSGTETYEQYF. CDR3 in DNA: TGTGCCAGCAGCCTACAGTCCGGGACAGAGACCTACGAGCAGTACTTC.

J is TRBJ2-7 and V is TRBV5-6; D is perhaps TRBD2 (5 bases). The CDR3 covers 18 residues. Germline loops: CDR1 SGHDT, CDR2 YYEEEE. V lost 1 base and J lost 0, with 20 bases in between. Here the CDR3 reads CASSLSLRSGILSYEQYF. The CDR3 DNA follows: TGTGCCAGCAGCTTGTCCCTTAGGTCCGGGATCCTCTCCTACGAGCAGTACTTC.

This clone was found once. This chain connects TRBV9 to TRBJ2-7; TRBD2 aligns across 14 bases. The V segment lost 3 bases and the J segment 3 bases; nucleotides outside the gene matches: 2. The length of the CDR3 is 15 residues. Germline CDR1 reads SGDLS; CDR2 reads YYNGEE. The CDR3 sequence: CASSDGLAGGYEQYF. CDR3 in DNA: TGTGCCAGCAGCGATGGACTAGCGGGAGGCTACGAGCAGTACTTC.

V usage is TRBV5-4 and J usage is TRBJ1-2, with 8 bases identical to TRBD1. Trimming at V came to 1 base and at J to 4 bases, leaving 3 bases not matched to a gene. Per the germline V gene, CDR1 is SGHNT and CDR2 is YYREEE (reference sequence). The CDR3 consists of 14 residues. The CDR3, as DNA: TGTGCCAGCAGCTTGTCAGGGGGCGCCTATGGCTACACCTTC. Translated, it gives CASSLSGGAYGYTF.

The chain carries TRBV10-1 and TRBJ1-1; TRBD1 matches at 9 bases. Germline trimming cut 0 bases from V and 5 bases from J; bases unmatched to any gene: 4. Per the germline V gene, CDR1 is WNHNN and CDR2 is SYGVQD (reference sequence). This CDR3 contains 15 residues. CDR3 nucleotides: TGCGCCAGCAGTGAGTCGACAGGGGGGCTAACTGAAGCTTTCTTT. Translation: CASSESTGGLTEAFF.

The chain carries TRBV2 and TRBJ2-7, with 7 positions matching TRBD1. From germline, CDR1 is SNHLY and CDR2 FYNNEI. Trimming took 7 bases from V and 2 from J; bases not matched to a gene: 5. There are 13 residues in the CDR3. CDR3 nucleotides: TGTGCCAGCAACCGGGACAGCACCTACGAGCAGTACTTC. Translating it yields CASNRDSTYEQYF.

The V and J genes are TRBV7-2 and TRBJ1-1; D is possibly TRBD1 (5 bases). This CDR3 is built from 14 residues. Germline V lookup: CDR1 SGHTA, CDR2 FQGNSA. The germline V and J ends were trimmed by 4 bases and 3 bases, with 12 bases remaining between them. CDR3 sequence reads: CASSYRTRHTEAFF. The CDR3, as DNA: TGTGCCAGCAGCTACCGGACAAGGCACACTGAAGCTTTCTTT.

The chain links TRBV9 to TRBJ2-7, with D possibly TRBD2 on 6 matching bases. V was clipped by 1 base and J by 2 bases, with 13 bases between them. The CDR3 contains 15 residues. In germline, CDR1 is SGDLS, CDR2 YYNGEE. CDR3 sequence reads: CASSVLPGETYEQYF. The CDR3 DNA follows: TGTGCCAGCAGCGTATTACCGGGGGAAACCTACGAGCAGTACTTC.

The rearrangement links TRBV2 to TRBJ2-1; 11 nucleotides agree with TRBD2. The V gene end was trimmed by 3 bases and the J gene end by 6 bases; junction bases not matched to a gene: 10. Germline CDR1 reads SNHLY; CDR2 reads FYNNEI. The CDR3 is 17 amino acids. CDR3 sequence: CASSDPDTSGRINEQFF. CDR3 nucleotide sequence: TGTGCCAGCAGTGACCCGGACACTAGCGGGAGAATCAATGAGCAGTTCTTC.

This clone came up once. The chain joins TRBV29-1 to TRBJ2-2; D call uncertain. Germline lookup yields CDR1 SQVTM and CDR2 ANQGSEA. Between the trimmed V and J ends, which lost 2 bases and 2 bases, there was a span of 12 bases. The CDR3 is 15 amino acids. The CDR3 reads CSVESGHTNTGELFF. The CDR3 DNA sequence: TGCAGCGTTGAAAGTGGGCATACAAACACCGGGGAGCTGTTTTTT.

For the CDR3, the DNA is TGTGCCAGCAGCTTAGTAGGAGGGAGCTCTGGGGCCAACGTCCTGACTTTC. It translates to CASSLVGGSSGANVLTF. This sequence joins TRBV7-6 and TRBJ2-6, with a possible D match to TRBD2 (6 bases). The V end lost 1 base, the J end lost 0 bases, and 10 bases lay between the germline ends. The CDR3 totals 17 residues. CDR1 and CDR2 from the germline V gene are SGHVS and FNYEAQ.